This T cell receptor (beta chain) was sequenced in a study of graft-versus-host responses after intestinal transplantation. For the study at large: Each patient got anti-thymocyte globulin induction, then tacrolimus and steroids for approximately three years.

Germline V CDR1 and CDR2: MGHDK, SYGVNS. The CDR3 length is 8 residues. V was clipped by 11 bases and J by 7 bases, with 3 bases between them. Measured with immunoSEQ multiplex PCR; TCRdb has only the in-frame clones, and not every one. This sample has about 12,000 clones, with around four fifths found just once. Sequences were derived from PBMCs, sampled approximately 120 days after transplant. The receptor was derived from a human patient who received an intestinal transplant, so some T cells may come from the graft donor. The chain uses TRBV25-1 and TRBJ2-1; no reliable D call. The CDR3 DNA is TGTGCCGCGAATGAGCAGTTCTTC. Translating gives CAANEQFF.